This T cell receptor beta chain was identified in a study of blood T cell repertoires in COVID-19. Patients in Seattle were enrolled during active infection, then followed longitudinally. Original handling: Estimation of nucleated cell counts was performed using reference gene primer amplification. Sequencing was performed with immunoSEQ multiplex PCR; in TCRdb, only in-frame clones are kept and a portion is missing. V and J calls plus clone size are reproduced from that table; the DNA served to infer D and trimming. The table has 290,000 or so clones, roughly 90% seen once. In germline, CDR1 is LGHNA, CDR2 YNFKEQ. This CDR3 spans 16 amino acids. V was shortened by 0 bases and J by 3 bases, with 13 bases between the two germline ends.

The receptor comes from a woman aged 25 to 39 with COVID-19, enrolled during active disease. The V gene is TRBV4-2, the J gene TRBJ2-3, with D maybe TRBD1 (5 bases). Source material: peripheral blood. DNA of the CDR3: TGTGCCAGCAGCCAAGACGACTCGACAGCGACAGATACGCAGTATTTT. Translation: CASSQDDSTATDTQYF.